A selection of T cell receptor beta chains follows, all from one sample in a study of control samples from healthy donors and cancer patients. Assay used: immunoSEQ multiplex PCR; TCRdb lists only in-frame clones, some missing. The sample includes about 130,000 clones, around nine tenths seen only once; the top ten take about 3.4%. The specimen sequenced was blood. These receptors all come from a man between 45 and 60 years old in good health. The CDR3 runs from the conserved cysteine through the conserved F or W. D genes are given only for firm matches. A row's size may be missing; if present it is once, few, many or a size class.

CDR3 protein	CDR3 DNA	clone size	D gene	V gene	J gene
CASTTTQGGRDIQYF	TGCGCCAGCACCACAACTCAGGGGGGCAGGGACATTCAGTACTTC	.	.	TRBV4-1	TRBJ2-4
CASSLVTAEEAFF	TGCGCCAGCAGCTTGGTGACAGCGGAAGAAGCTTTCTTT	.	.	TRBV5-1	TRBJ1-1
CAWSRGFLIRGYTF	TGTGCCTGGAGCAGAGGATTCCTTATTCGCGGCTACACCTTC	.	.	TRBV30	TRBJ1-2
CASSVVAGDGLSGANVLTF	TGTGCCAGCAGCGTAGTCGCCGGGGATGGTCTGTCAGGGGCCAACGTCCTGACTTTC	.	.	TRBV9	TRBJ2-6
CATSRDYGGRAEAFF	TGTGCCACCAGCAGAGATTACGGGGGGAGAGCTGAAGCTTTCTTT	.	.	TRBV15	TRBJ1-1
CASSSTQGAFYEQYF	TGTGCCAGCAGCAGCACACAGGGGGCCTTTTACGAGCAGTACTTC	.	TRBD1	TRBV11-2	TRBJ2-7
CASSSGSQQFF	TGTGCCAGTAGTAGTGGGAGCCAGCAGTTCTTC	once	.	TRBV19	TRBJ2-1
CASSLPIAPDTQYF	TGTGCCAGCAGCCTGCCGATAGCCCCAGATACGCAGTATTTT	.	.	TRBV14	TRBJ2-3
CASSPQVGEQYF	TGTGCCAGCAGCCCCCAGGTCGGCGAGCAGTACTTC	.	.	TRBV7-9	TRBJ2-7
CASRSDWGYTF	TGTGCCAGCAGGAGTGATTGGGGCTACACCTTC	.	.	TRBV9	TRBJ1-2
CASSLGDSGGNNEQFF	TGTGCCAGCAGCTTAGGGGATAGCGGGGGGAACAATGAGCAGTTCTTC	.	TRBD2	TRBV11-3	TRBJ2-1
CASRTGTTGELFF	TGTGCCAGTAGGACAGGAACAACCGGGGAGCTGTTTTTT	.	.	TRBV19	TRBJ2-2
CAISENTGELFF	TGTGCCATCAGTGAGAACACCGGGGAGCTGTTTTTT	.	.	TRBV10-3	TRBJ2-2
CASSPGTSGVQYF	TGTGCCAGCAGCCCGGGGACTAGCGGGGTTCAGTACTTC	.	TRBD2	TRBV5-4	TRBJ2-7
CATSTRLAGVYNEQFF	TGTGCCACCAGCACGCGACTAGCGGGGGTCTACAATGAGCAGTTCTTC	once	TRBD2	TRBV15	TRBJ2-1
CASRAGSTYEQYF	TGTGCCAGCAGGGCGGGGTCCACCTACGAGCAGTACTTC	once	.	TRBV2	TRBJ2-7
CASSRGQVGVNTEAFF	TGTGCCAGCAGCCGGGGACAGGTGGGAGTGAACACTGAAGCTTTCTTT	.	TRBD1	TRBV3-1/TRBV3-2	TRBJ1-1
CASSPRAETRGYGYTF	TGTGCCAGCAGCCCTCGGGCAGAAACAAGGGGCTATGGCTACACCTTC	.	.	TRBV7-2	TRBJ1-2
CASSQGFGQGANNEQFF	TGTGCCAGCAGCCAAGGTTTCGGACAGGGGGCGAACAATGAGCAGTTCTTC	.	TRBD1	TRBV14	TRBJ2-1
CASSLMTGPYGYTF	TGTGCCAGCAGCTTAATGACAGGACCCTATGGCTACACCTTC	.	.	TRBV7-2	TRBJ1-2
CASSTGGNQPQHF	TGTGCCAGTAGTACGGGAGGAAATCAGCCCCAGCATTTT	.	.	TRBV19	TRBJ1-5
CAISAAEGGVTEQYF	TGTGCCATCAGTGCAGCTGAAGGGGGAGTGACGGAGCAGTACTTC	.	.	TRBV10-3	TRBJ2-7
CAWRDWRTGSTGEQFF	TGTGCCTGGAGGGACTGGAGGACAGGGTCCACGGGGGAGCAGTTCTTC	once	TRBD1	TRBV30	TRBJ2-1